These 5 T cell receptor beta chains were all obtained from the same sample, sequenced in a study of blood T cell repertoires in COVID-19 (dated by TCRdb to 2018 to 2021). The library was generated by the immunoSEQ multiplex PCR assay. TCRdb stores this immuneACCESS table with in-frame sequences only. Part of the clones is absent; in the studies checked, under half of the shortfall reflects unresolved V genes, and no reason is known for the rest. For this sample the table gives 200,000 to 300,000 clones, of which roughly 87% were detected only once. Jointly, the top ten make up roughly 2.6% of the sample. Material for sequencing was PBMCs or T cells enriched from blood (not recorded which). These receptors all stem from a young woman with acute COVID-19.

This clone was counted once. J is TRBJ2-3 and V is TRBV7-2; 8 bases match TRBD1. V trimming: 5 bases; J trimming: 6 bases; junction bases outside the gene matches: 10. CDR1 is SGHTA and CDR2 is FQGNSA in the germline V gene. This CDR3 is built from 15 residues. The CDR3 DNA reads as TGTGCCAGCAGCCCTCTCCAGGGGGCTTTGGATACGCAGTATTTT. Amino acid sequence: CASSPLQGALDTQYF.

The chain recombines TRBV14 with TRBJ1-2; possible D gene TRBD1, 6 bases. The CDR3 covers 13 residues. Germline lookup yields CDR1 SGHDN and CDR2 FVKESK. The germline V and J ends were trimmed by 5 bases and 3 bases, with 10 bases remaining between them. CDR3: CASSGGSYYGYTF. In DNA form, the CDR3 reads TGTGCCAGCAGCGGGGGCTCCTACTATGGCTACACCTTC.

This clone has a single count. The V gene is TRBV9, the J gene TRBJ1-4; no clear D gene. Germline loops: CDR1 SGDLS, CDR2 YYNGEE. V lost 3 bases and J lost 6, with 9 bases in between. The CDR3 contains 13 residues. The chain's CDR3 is CASSGTDHEKLFF. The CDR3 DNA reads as TGTGCCAGCAGCGGAACAGACCATGAAAAACTGTTTTTT.

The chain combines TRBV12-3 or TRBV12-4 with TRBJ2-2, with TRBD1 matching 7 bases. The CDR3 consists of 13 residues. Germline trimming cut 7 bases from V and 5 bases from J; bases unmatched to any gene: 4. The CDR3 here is CASNPGQTGELFF. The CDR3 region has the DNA TGTGCCAGCAACCCGGGACAGACCGGGGAGCTGTTTTTT.

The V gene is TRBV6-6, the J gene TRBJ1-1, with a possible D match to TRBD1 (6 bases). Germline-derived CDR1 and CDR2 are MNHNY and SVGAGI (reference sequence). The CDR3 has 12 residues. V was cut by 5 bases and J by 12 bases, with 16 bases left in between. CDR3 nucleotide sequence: TGTGCCAGCAGTGGGGGGGGCCCACGGACTTTCTTT. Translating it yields CASSGGGPRTFF.